The clone carrying this T cell receptor beta chain was recorded only once. This specimen belongs to a study of blood T cell repertoires in COVID-19. TCRdb's copy holds only in-frame clones and misses some; the assay was immunoSEQ multiplex PCR. The repertoire includes over 200,000 clones, about nine tenths of them detected once, and around 2.9% sits in the top ten. With 5 bases removed from V and 7 bases from J, the gap between germline ends came to 14 bases. This CDR3 region has 14 residues. Germline V gene sequence: CDR1 MNHEY, CDR2 SVGEGT. V gene TRBV6-2 or TRBV6-3 combines with J gene TRBJ2-2; TRBD1 is a possible D gene (5 bases). The sample taken for sequencing was peripheral blood. This receptor was taken from a woman in her sixties or seventies with acute or convalescent COVID-19. The CDR3: CASSRQLINGELFF. The CDR3 nucleotides read TGTGCCAGCAGTAGACAGCTTATAAACGGGGAGCTGTTTTTT.